This entry lists 32 T cell receptor beta chains sequenced from one sample in a study of cytomegalovirus exposure and HLA in healthy donors. In the PCR, 60 Vbeta and 13 Jbeta primers were used. Here immunoSEQ multiplex PCR was the method, and the copy in TCRdb shows in-frame clones only, minus some. Seen here are about 140,000 clones, 80% observed once, and the top ten hold around 2.5%. The source material was PBMCs. The receptors derive from a man aged 45-65 years in good health and CMV-seronegative.

This clone was seen a few times. J is TRBJ2-7 and V is TRBV27, with 10 nucleotides matching TRBD2. This CDR3 region has 17 residues. Looked up from germline, CDR1 is MNHEY and CDR2 is SMNVEV (reference sequence). V was clipped by 5 bases and J by 0 bases; unmatched bases: 10. The chain's CDR3 is CASSPSGGLANSYEQYF. The CDR3 DNA reads as TGTGCCAGCAGTCCATCCGGGGGACTAGCGAACTCCTACGAGCAGTACTTC.

The chain recombines TRBV7-8 with TRBJ2-1; D is unresolved. Trimming shortened V by 3 bases and J by 5 bases, and 14 bases separated the two germline ends. Germline V gene lookup returns CDR1 SGHVS and CDR2 FQNEAQ. This CDR3 region has 15 residues. The CDR3 coding sequence is TGTGCCAGCAGCTTTCGTCCCAGCGAAAACAATGAGCAGTTCTTC. Protein sequence: CASSFRPSENNEQFF.

This chain links TRBV25-1 with TRBJ2-5; 11 positions agree with TRBD2. The CDR3 runs 16 residues. V lost 3 bases and J lost 7; bases outside the gene matches: 10. Germline V gene sequence: CDR1 MGHDK, CDR2 SYGVNS. The CDR3 spells CASSEGSSGRAGTQYF. CDR3 DNA sequence: TGTGCCAGCAGTGAGGGGAGTAGCGGGAGGGCCGGGACCCAGTACTTC.

This clone was picked up a small number of times. The rearrangement joins TRBV6-1 to TRBJ2-1; 10 bases are shared with TRBD1. The V gene end was trimmed by 2 bases and the J gene end by 4 bases; junction bases not matched to a gene: 2. The CDR3 has 15 amino acids. Germline V CDR1 and CDR2: MNHNS, SASEGT. The CDR3 protein is CASSERQGAYNEQFF. CDR3 DNA: TGTGCCAGCAGTGAAAGACAGGGGGCATACAATGAGCAGTTCTTC.

This clone was counted a single time. V is TRBV19 and J is TRBJ2-7; TRBD1 matches at 8 bases. Per germline, CDR1 LNHDA and CDR2 SQIVND (reference sequence). The V and J ends lost 5 bases and 0 bases, in that order; junction bases with no gene match: 9. The length of the CDR3 is 16 residues. CDR3: CASSPRGQGYSYEQYF. In DNA, the CDR3 is TGTGCCAGTAGTCCGCGTGGACAGGGCTACTCCTACGAGCAGTACTTC. The full variable domain, with the rest looked up from reference TRBV19 and TRBJ2-7, is DGGITQSPKYLFRKEGQNVTLSCEQNLNHDAMYWYRQDPGQGLRLIYYSQIVNDFQKGDIAEGYSVSREKKESFPLTVTSAQKNPTAFYLCASSPRGQGYSYEQYFGPGTRLTVT.

The chain combines TRBV2 with TRBJ1-4; weak D call: TRBD1 (5 bases). CDR3 length: 15 residues. V was cut by 7 bases and J by 8 bases, with 20 bases left in between. Germline lookup yields CDR1 SNHLY and CDR2 FYNNEI. CDR3 protein: CASKLAGAEGEKLFF. The CDR3 DNA sequence: TGTGCCAGCAAACTTGCCGGGGCGGAGGGAGAAAAACTGTTTTTT.

V is TRBV7-9 and J is TRBJ2-7; 8 bases match TRBD1. V dropped 6 bases and J dropped 7; count of bases not matched to a gene: 8. The CDR3 covers 13 residues. The V gene's germline CDR1 is SEHNR and CDR2 FQNEAQ (reference sequence). This CDR3 reads CASRIGTGGEQYF. As DNA, the CDR3 is TGTGCCAGCAGAATCGGGACAGGAGGGGAGCAGTACTTC.

This rearrangement joins TRBV10-3 to TRBJ1-2; TRBD1 might be the D (6 bases). The CDR3 runs 14 residues. Trimming removed 6 bases at V and 0 bases at J, with 11 bases between. CDR1 is ENHRY and CDR2 is SYGVKD in the germline V gene. This chain's CDR3 is CAIRGTQANYGYTF. CDR3 bases: TGTGCCATCAGAGGGACACAAGCTAACTATGGCTACACCTTC.

The chain combines TRBV5-1 with TRBJ2-2; D may be TRBD2 (6 bases). Germline values: CDR1 SGHRS, CDR2 YFSETQ. The CDR3 spans 13 residues. Trimming removed 3 bases from V and 6 bases from J, with 9 bases in between. CDR3 sequence: CASSSGGSGELFF. In DNA, the CDR3 is TGCGCCAGCAGCTCAGGAGGGTCCGGGGAGCTGTTTTTT.

This rearrangement joins TRBV11-3 to TRBJ2-2, with 11 bases that match TRBD2. Germline lookup yields CDR1 SGHNT and CDR2 YENEEA. Trimming cost V 5 bases and J 6 bases; bases outside gene matches: 11. The CDR3 totals 17 residues. CDR3 nucleotides: TGTGCCAGCAGCCCCCGACTAGCGGGACAGTCGGCCGGGGAGCTGTTTTTT. Its protein is CASSPRLAGQSAGELFF.

The rearrangement links TRBV5-4 to TRBJ2-3; possible D gene TRBD1, 6 bases. There are 14 residues in the CDR3. The V end was cut by 4 bases, the J end by 0 bases, with 9 bases between. Germline V lookup: CDR1 SGHNT, CDR2 YYREEE (reference sequence). The CDR3 DNA reads as TGTGCCAGCAGCGGTCAGGGGAGCACAGATACGCAGTATTTT. Encoded protein: CASSGQGSTDTQYF.

The V call is TRBV9, the J call TRBJ2-5; 11 nucleotides line up with TRBD2. This CDR3 is built from 17 residues. The ends lost 0 bases at V and 4 bases at J; junction bases unmatched: 8. CDR1 SGDLS and CDR2 YYNGEE come from the germline V gene. The CDR3 nucleotides read TGTGCCAGCAGCGTAGGGGTTAGCGGGAGGGCGAGAGAGACCCAGTACTTC. Its translation: CASSVGVSGRARETQYF.

The chain links TRBV6-1 to TRBJ2-7, with TRBD1 matching over 10 bases. Germline V gene sequence: CDR1 MNHNS, CDR2 SASEGT. The CDR3 consists of 12 residues. V lost 4 bases, J lost 6 bases, and 0 bases stayed unmatched. The DNA for the CDR3 is TGTGCCAGCAGTGGGACAGGGGGCGAGCAGTACTTC. Its protein product is CASSGTGGEQYF.

The rearrangement uses TRBV18 and TRBJ1-1, with a tentative D call TRBD1 (5 bases). Germline V gene sequence: CDR1 KGHSH, CDR2 LQKENI. This CDR3 has 15 residues. V dropped 3 bases and J dropped 4 bases, with 15 bases sitting between them. CDR3 residues: CASSPPQGRATEAFF. Here the CDR3 DNA reads TGTGCCAGCTCACCGCCCCAGGGAAGGGCCACTGAAGCTTTCTTT.

This chain links TRBV19 with TRBJ1-5; possible D gene TRBD1, 5 bases. The length of the CDR3 is 15 residues. Germline V gives CDR1 LNHDA, CDR2 SQIVND (reference sequence). Trimming left V 6 bases short and J 5 bases short, with 17 bases between. Written as DNA, the CDR3 is TGTGCCAGTAGGAGGACATCGGAGGGCGATCAGCCCCAGCATTTT. It encodes CASRRTSEGDQPQHF.

This sequence joins TRBV28 and TRBJ2-7, with a possible D match to TRBD1 (5 bases). This CDR3 is built from 15 residues. Germline loops: CDR1 MDHEN, CDR2 SYDVKM. V was clipped by 6 bases and J by 0 bases, with 15 bases between them. This CDR3 is CASSATATASYEQYF. The DNA of the CDR3 is TGTGCCAGCAGCGCAACCGCGACAGCCTCCTACGAGCAGTACTTC.

The gene calls are TRBV2 and TRBJ1-5; the D gene is possibly TRBD1 (6 bases). The germline CDR1 and CDR2 sequences are SNHLY and FYNNEI. V was clipped by 6 bases and J by 1 base, with 13 bases between them. The CDR3 extends over 15 amino acids. CDR3 bases: TGTGCCAGCAGAGTAGGGGGGGGCAGCAATCAGCCCCAGCATTTT. As protein: CASRVGGGSNQPQHF.

The CDR3, as DNA: TGTGCTAGTGGCCGGGACAGGGACCAAGGAGTGGGCACTGAAGCTTTCTTT. This codes for CASGRDRDQGVGTEAFF. This chain links TRBV12-5 with TRBJ1-1; 9 bases match TRBD1. J lost 4 bases, V lost 6 bases, and 15 bases had no gene match. The CDR3 is made up of 17 amino acids. Germline CDR1 is LGHNT and CDR2 is FRNRAP.

The chain carries TRBV2 and TRBJ2-1, with a tentative D call TRBD2 (6 bases). There are 15 residues in the CDR3. V was pared by 2 bases and J by 5 bases, with 13 bases between. Germline-derived CDR1 and CDR2 are SNHLY and FYNNEI. The CDR3 loop is CASSELGSGNNEQFF. The CDR3 bases are TGTGCCAGCAGTGAACTCGGTAGCGGCAACAATGAGCAGTTCTTC.

The genes are TRBV6-5 and TRBJ1-1; 8 bases fit TRBD1. The CDR3 loop spans 13 amino acids. The ends lost 2 bases at V and 7 bases at J; junction bases unmatched: 3. In germline, CDR1 is MNHEY, CDR2 SVGAGI. In DNA, the CDR3 is TGTGCCAGCAGTTACACAGGGGGGAGTGAAGCTTTCTTT. This translates into CASSYTGGSEAFF.

The V gene is TRBV5-6, the J gene TRBJ1-1; D is ambiguous. V shed 0 bases and J shed 4 bases, with 16 bases lying between them. The CDR3 consists of 16 residues. Per the germline V gene, CDR1 is SGHDT and CDR2 is YYEEEE. The CDR3 is CASSLGPGYRGTEAFF. CDR3 coding DNA: TGTGCCAGCAGCTTGGGACCCGGTTATAGAGGCACTGAAGCTTTCTTT. Full variable domain (rest looked up from reference TRBV5-6 and TRBJ1-1): DAGVTQSPTHLIKTRGQQVTLRCSPKSGHDTVSWYQQALGQGPQFIFQYYEEEERQRGNFPDRFSGHQFPNYSSELNVNALLLGDSALYLCASSLGPGYRGTEAFFGQGTRLTVV.

The chain joins TRBV5-1 to TRBJ2-2, with 8 bases lining up with TRBD2. The CDR3 has 16 amino acids. CDR1 and CDR2 from the germline V gene are SGHRS and YFSETQ. With V trimmed by 3 bases and J by 0 bases, 4 bases remained unmatched. The CDR3 coding sequence is TGCGCCAGCAGCTCACTAGCGGAGTCGAACACCGGGGAGCTGTTTTTT. This sequence encodes CASSSLAESNTGELFF.

CDR3 sequence reads: CASSQRTPNTEAFF. The CDR3 coding sequence is TGTGCCAGCAGTCAACGGACACCGAACACTGAAGCTTTCTTT. V usage is TRBV6-1 and J usage is TRBJ1-1, with D maybe TRBD1 (5 bases). V lost 5 bases and J lost 1, with 11 bases in between. The CDR3 spans 14 residues. The germline V gene encodes CDR1 MNHNS and CDR2 SASEGT.

This sequence joins TRBV6-6 and TRBJ2-7, with 10 bases fitting TRBD1. The CDR3 runs to 15 residues. The V gene's germline CDR1 is MNHNY and CDR2 SVGAGI (reference sequence). J was trimmed by 0 bases and V by 7 bases; bases with no gene match: 6. DNA of the CDR3: TGTGCCAGCACCTTAGGACAGGGGGTCTCCTACGAGCAGTACTTC. Its protein is CASTLGQGVSYEQYF.

The chain couples TRBV5-1 to TRBJ2-5, with a weak D call TRBD1 (5 bases). The J call may be incorrect, as the DNA end agrees better with TRBJ2-7. The length of the CDR3 is 14 residues. Per the germline V gene, CDR1 is SGHRS and CDR2 is YFSETQ. CDR3 in amino acids: CASSLAKGIDEQYF. The CDR3 DNA follows: TGCGCCAGCAGCTTGGCCAAGGGGATTGACGAGCAGTACTTC.

This chain connects TRBV19 to TRBJ1-5; TRBD1 matches 8 bases. The germline CDR1 and CDR2 sequences are LNHDA and SQIVND (reference sequence). This CDR3 is built from 15 residues. The J segment lost 0 bases and the V segment lost 6 bases, leaving 4 bases of the junction unmatched. CDR3 sequence: CASRDRAYSNQPQHF. The CDR3 nucleotides are TGTGCCAGTAGGGACAGGGCATATAGCAATCAGCCCCAGCATTTT.

Only one count was recorded for this clone. The rearrangement joins TRBV2 to TRBJ2-7, with D perhaps matching TRBD1 (7 bases). The CDR3 runs 14 residues. The V end lost 9 bases, the J end lost 6 bases, and 21 bases lay between the germline ends. Germline CDR1 is SNHLY and CDR2 is FYNNEI. This chain's CDR3 is CASRAGHPGGEQYF. The CDR3 DNA reads TGTGCCAGTCGAGCGGGCCACCCAGGGGGCGAGCAGTACTTC.

The genes are TRBV30 and TRBJ2-1; 9 bases line up with TRBD1. CDR1 and CDR2 from the germline V gene are GTSNPN and SVGIG (reference sequence). With 2 bases clipped from V and 4 bases from J, the junction kept 3 bases outside the gene matches. The CDR3 contains 14 residues. CDR3 amino acids: CAWSKGQGYNEQFF. CDR3 sequence (DNA): TGTGCCTGGAGTAAAGGACAGGGGTACAATGAGCAGTTCTTC.

The rearrangement uses TRBV5-1 and TRBJ1-1, with D uncertain. The CDR3 spans 14 residues. Germline V lookup: CDR1 SGHRS, CDR2 YFSETQ. V lost 4 bases and J 4 bases, leaving 14 bases between the germline ends. The CDR3 sequence is CASSPRGYGTEAFF. In nucleotides, the CDR3 is TGCGCCAGCAGCCCGCGCGGGTACGGCACTGAAGCTTTCTTT.

The chain has TRBV7-9 and TRBJ2-3, with 12 bases matching TRBD2. V lost 5 bases and J lost 2; bases outside the gene matches: 5. Germline V gene lookup returns CDR1 SEHNR and CDR2 FQNEAQ (reference sequence). This CDR3 contains 16 residues. The CDR3 protein is CASSTRLAGVTDTQYF. In nucleotides, the CDR3 is TGTGCCAGCAGCACGCGACTAGCGGGAGTCACAGATACGCAGTATTTT.

V gene TRBV9 combines with J gene TRBJ1-3, with D perhaps TRBD1 (6 bases). CDR3 size: 15 residues. Germline CDR1 is SGDLS and CDR2 is YYNGEE. V gave up 3 bases and J gave up 0 bases, with 10 bases separating them. CDR3 DNA: TGTGCCAGCAGCGGACAGGCTTACTCTGGAAACACCATATATTTT. As protein: CASSGQAYSGNTIYF.

This sequence joins TRBV30 and TRBJ2-3; 9 nucleotides match TRBD2. V shed 3 bases, J shed 1 base, and the junction held 2 bases outside the gene matches. The CDR3 length is 14 residues. Germline V CDR1 and CDR2: GTSNPN, SVGIG (reference sequence). The CDR3 DNA reads as TGTGCCTGGAGGCGGGAGGGGGGCACAGATACGCAGTATTTT. Its translation: CAWRREGGTDTQYF.